A selection of T cell receptor beta chains follows, all from one sample in a study of T cells after yellow fever vaccination. TCRdb reprocessed the 5' RACE reads via MiXCR and lists one record per CDR3 protein. The sample has fewer than 650,000 distinct CDR3 sequences; about a fifth are singletons. The starting material was PBMCs, obtained less than 25 days after the first yellow fever vaccination. All receptors derive from a young man who received the YFV17D yellow fever vaccine. CDR3s leave out the opening cysteine and the closing phenylalanine or tryptophan.

v_call	cdr3_length	j_call	cdr3_aa
TRBV6-6	10	TRBJ1-1	ASTLGQEEAF
TRBV6-2/TRBV6-3	14	TRBJ2-3	ASTTRGAYGTDTQY
TRBV7-9	12	TRBJ2-5	ASSPGSGEETQY
TRBV7-9	13	TRBJ1-2	ASSTRWTGDYGYT
TRBV5-1	14	TRBJ1-1	ASSLAGGGMNTEAF
TRBV7-2	13	TRBJ1-6	ASSLVLGQASPLH
TRBV20-1	11	TRBJ1-1	SATPGGDTEAF
TRBV12-3/TRBV12-4	10	TRBJ1-5	ASNGGSQPQH
TRBV24-1	14	TRBJ2-3	ATSDSGGASTDTQY
TRBV6-1	14	TRBJ2-3	ASMSEGPHNTDTQY
TRBV20-1	11	TRBJ2-3	SASPPGPGEQY
TRBV24-1	11	TRBJ2-7	ATRPFRVYEQY
TRBV25-1	13	TRBJ2-5	ASSALLAGGLTQY
TRBV27	14	TRBJ2-7	ASSPDLRGSSYEQY
TRBV10-3	10	TRBJ1-5	AISEPNQPQH
TRBV14	14	TRBJ2-5	ASSQDDATAKQTQY
TRBV5-1	14	TRBJ2-1	ASSLGVDSGGNEQF
TRBV7-2	12	TRBJ1-1	ASSLASGIKEAF
TRBV5-1	11	TRBJ2-3	ASSWGSQGTQY
TRBV7-8	12	TRBJ1-2	ASSPEGWSYGYT
TRBV5-4	14	TRBJ2-7	ASSLGGTWGVYEQY
TRBV5-1	11	TRBJ1-6	ASEFGGGSPLH
TRBV7-9	10	TRBJ1-2	ASSLEGFGYT
TRBV7-9	13	TRBJ2-2	ASSLHQGDTGELF
TRBV5-4	12	TRBJ1-1	ASSLVGTGYQAF
TRBV29-1	11	TRBJ2-2	SVGGAMTGELF
TRBV19	12	TRBJ1-6	ASVPGQGNSPLH
TRBV7-2	11	TRBJ2-7	ASSSGFSYEQY
TRBV5-5	14	TRBJ1-1	ASIGGGRTGNTEAF
TRBV29-1	11	TRBJ1-2	SVEVDSNYGYT
TRBV4-3	13	TRBJ2-1	ASSQERNSYNEQF
TRBV6-2/TRBV6-3	14	TRBJ2-7	ASSPTGTGGSYEQY
TRBV20-1	10	TRBJ2-5	SARGQHQTQY
TRBV20-1	12	TRBJ2-5	SAGGGRTQETQY
TRBV20-1	16	TRBJ2-1	SAKFSWGSGGIYNEQF
TRBV12-3/TRBV12-4	15	TRBJ2-2	ASRTQAQGNKAGELF
TRBV5-1	11	TRBJ2-3	ASSLFQPDTQY
TRBV7-9	13	TRBJ1-6	ASSLAPEGNSPLH
TRBV6-4	19	TRBJ2-5	ASRGARTRNYAPGRGETQY
TRBV5-4	11	TRBJ2-5	ASEPPGQETQY
TRBV6-1	11	TRBJ2-7	ASRQGQLYEQY
TRBV18	13	TRBJ1-2	ASSPSGQGAGGYT
TRBV9	14	TRBJ2-1	ASSADRDRPYNEQF
TRBV5-1	15	TRBJ2-2	ASSADQAWGYTGELF